Below are 28 T cell receptor beta chains sequenced from a single sample in a study of blood T cell repertoires in COVID-19. The table came from immunoSEQ multiplex PCR; TCRdb's copy has only in-frame clones and leaves some out. The profile covers 200,000 to 300,000 clones, with 75% to 85% appearing a single time and approximately 5.7% taken by the ten largest. What was sequenced was peripheral blood. The source of these receptors is a human donor in a cohort sampled during active COVID-19.

The table lists this clone with a count of one. The chain carries TRBV2 and TRBJ2-6; D not resolved. The CDR3 loop spans 14 amino acids. V was pared by 9 bases and J by 1 base, with 10 bases between. Germline V gene lookup returns CDR1 SNHLY and CDR2 FYNNEI. As DNA, the CDR3 is TGTGCCAGTATACCCGGGTCTGGGGCCAACGTCCTGACTTTC. As protein: CASIPGSGANVLTF.

The V call is TRBV19, the J call TRBJ2-1; 8 bases fit TRBD1. The CDR3 covers 15 residues. CDR1 LNHDA and CDR2 SQIVND come from the germline V gene (reference sequence). Germline trimming cut 0 bases from V and 7 bases from J; bases unmatched to any gene: 5. The CDR3 sequence is CASSIDGQGSNEQFF. CDR3 in DNA: TGTGCCAGTAGTATAGATGGACAGGGCTCGAATGAGCAGTTCTTC.

The chain has TRBV3-1 (or the pseudogene TRBV3-2) and TRBJ1-1; no firm D call. The germline V and J ends were trimmed by 0 bases and 1 base, with 6 bases remaining between them. Germline values: CDR1 LGHDT, CDR2 YNNKEL (reference sequence). The CDR3 sequence is 14 residues long. The CDR3 sequence: CASSQDAGNTEAFF. In DNA, the CDR3 is TGTGCCAGCAGCCAAGACGCGGGGAACACTGAAGCTTTCTTT.

The rearrangement uses TRBV6-6 and TRBJ2-7, with 9 bases that match TRBD1. The J segment lost 6 bases and the V segment lost 0 bases, leaving 9 bases of the junction unmatched. The CDR3 is 16 residues long. Germline V lookup: CDR1 MNHNY, CDR2 SVGAGI (reference sequence). In DNA, the CDR3 is TGTGCCAGCAGTTACTCCACCGGGACAGGGACAGGCGAGCAGTACTTC. Its translation is CASSYSTGTGTGEQYF.

J is TRBJ2-2 and V is TRBV5-1; the D is unclear. This CDR3 has 14 amino acids. V lost 1 base and J 7 bases, leaving 11 bases between the germline ends. Per the germline V gene, CDR1 is SGHRS and CDR2 is YFSETQ. This CDR3 reads CASSLTVSGGELFF. The CDR3 bases are TGCGCCAGCAGCTTGACGGTATCAGGCGGGGAGCTGTTTTTT.

This clone came up once. The chain has TRBV7-9 and TRBJ1-4, with D hard to call. With 5 bases removed from V and 8 bases from J, the gap between germline ends came to 18 bases. This CDR3 is built from 15 residues. CDR1 and CDR2 (germline): SEHNR, FQNEAQ (reference sequence). This CDR3 reads CASSLSVGSYEKLFF. CDR3 DNA: TGTGCCAGCAGCCTTAGTGTCGGGTCGTACGAAAAACTGTTTTTT. Together with reference TRBV7-9 and TRBJ1-4, the CDR3 gives the full variable domain: DTGVSQNPRHKITKRGQNVTFRCDPISEHNRLYWYRQTLGQGPEFLTYFQNEAQLEKSRLLSDRFSAERPKGSFSTLEIQRTEQGDSAMYLCASSLSVGSYEKLFFGSGTQLSVL.

The chain couples TRBV9 to TRBJ2-1; the match to TRBD1 covers 8 bases. The CDR3 extends over 15 amino acids. The V gene end was trimmed by 0 bases and the J gene end by 8 bases; junction bases not matched to a gene: 7. Germline V gene data show CDR1 as SGDLS and CDR2 as YYNGEE. The CDR3 coding sequence is TGTGCCAGCAGCGTAGGGGACAGGAGGGGCGATGAGCAGTTCTTC. As protein: CASSVGDRRGDEQFF.

This clone was seen just once. V and J are TRBV9 and TRBJ1-2, with a possible D match to TRBD1 (5 bases). V was trimmed by 0 bases and J by 4 bases, leaving 13 bases between them. The CDR3 runs to 15 residues. Germline V gene data show CDR1 as SGDLS and CDR2 as YYNGEE. For the CDR3, the DNA is TGTGCCAGCAGCGTAGCTGGGCAGGGAATCTATGGCTACACCTTC. Translated, it gives CASSVAGQGIYGYTF.

This sequence joins TRBV19 and TRBJ1-1, with 7 positions matching TRBD1. Per germline, CDR1 LNHDA and CDR2 SQIVND (reference sequence). The CDR3 is 11 residues long. V lost 5 bases and J lost 12; bases outside the gene matches: 6. The CDR3 sequence: CASSSDRVTFF. The CDR3, as DNA: TGTGCCAGTAGTTCAGACAGGGTGACTTTCTTT.

J is TRBJ2-5 and V is TRBV7-8; D uncertain. The CDR3 covers 14 residues. Per germline, CDR1 SGHVS and CDR2 FQNEAQ. Between the trimmed V and J ends, which lost 1 base and 0 bases, there was a span of 6 bases. The CDR3 DNA reads as TGTGCCAGCAGCTTAGACCGGTACCAAGAGACCCAGTACTTC. It encodes CASSLDRYQETQYF.

The chain is built from TRBV10-2 and TRBJ1-1; 9 positions match TRBD1. This CDR3 comprises 15 residues. Germline V gene data show CDR1 as WSHSY and CDR2 as SAAADI. J was trimmed by 3 bases and V by 3 bases; bases with no gene match: 5. Here the CDR3 DNA reads TGCGCCAGCAGTGATACAGGGGGCTCAGACACTGAAGCTTTCTTT. This gives the protein CASSDTGGSDTEAFF.

The chain couples TRBV3-1 (or the pseudogene TRBV3-2) to TRBJ2-5; D is unresolved. Between the trimmed V and J ends, which lost 0 bases and 3 bases, there was a span of 11 bases. Germline V gene data show CDR1 as LGHDT and CDR2 as YNNKEL (reference sequence). The CDR3 is made up of 15 amino acids. The CDR3 sequence is CASSQDQRRKETQYF. Written as DNA, the CDR3 is TGTGCCAGCAGCCAAGATCAAAGGCGGAAAGAGACCCAGTACTTC.

This clone has only a few counts. The chain employs TRBV27 and TRBJ1-1, with 8 positions matching TRBD1. Germline V lookup: CDR1 MNHEY, CDR2 SMNVEV (reference sequence). This CDR3 comprises 14 residues. Trimming cost V 6 bases and J 0 bases; bases outside gene matches: 3. The CDR3 is CASRLQGVNTEAFF. The CDR3 nucleotides are TGTGCCAGCAGGTTACAGGGGGTGAACACTGAAGCTTTCTTT.

As regards this clone: Other DNA sequences from this sample encode an identical CDR3 as well. The chain is built from TRBV2 and TRBJ2-1; 14 bases align to TRBD2. The germline V gene encodes CDR1 SNHLY and CDR2 FYNNEI. The CDR3 loop spans 15 amino acids. With 6 bases clipped from V and 7 bases from J, the junction kept 5 bases outside the gene matches. The CDR3 loop is CASSRLAGGGNEQFF. The DNA for the CDR3 is TGTGCCAGCAGCCGACTAGCGGGAGGGGGGAATGAGCAGTTCTTC.

The chain is built from TRBV18 and TRBJ1-1; perhaps TRBD1 as D (5 bases). V was shortened by 1 base and J by 4 bases, with 22 bases between the two germline ends. Germline V gene lookup returns CDR1 KGHSH and CDR2 LQKENI. This CDR3 is 18 amino acids long. For the CDR3, the DNA is TGTGCCAGCTCACCACAAGGCCTGTTTTCCAGGGTGCCCACTGAAGCTTTCTTT. It codes for CASSPQGLFSRVPTEAFF.

The chain employs TRBV4-1 and TRBJ2-7, with TRBD1 matching over 7 bases. The CDR3 is made up of 16 amino acids. The J segment lost 2 bases and the V segment lost 6 bases, leaving 13 bases of the junction unmatched. Germline loops: CDR1 MGHRA, CDR2 YSYEKL. This CDR3 is CASSTHRGGSPYEQYF. In nucleotides, the CDR3 is TGCGCCAGCAGTACTCACAGGGGCGGATCTCCCTACGAGCAGTACTTC.

The chain uses TRBV2 and TRBJ2-7, with 8 bases fitting TRBD1. J lost 5 bases, V lost 4 bases, and 16 bases had no gene match. The CDR3 covers 17 residues. Germline lookup yields CDR1 SNHLY and CDR2 FYNNEI. DNA for the CDR3: TGTGCCAGCAGTGGATACCGGGACAGGATCCTCTTTGACGAGCAGTACTTC. Protein product: CASSGYRDRILFDEQYF.

V gene TRBV2 combines with J gene TRBJ1-1, with a tentative D call TRBD1 (5 bases). CDR1 SNHLY and CDR2 FYNNEI come from the germline V gene. The CDR3 runs 13 residues. V lost 6 bases and J lost 1, with 9 bases in between. The CDR3 is CASRGHTNTEAFF. The CDR3 bases are TGTGCCAGCAGAGGACATACGAACACTGAAGCTTTCTTT.

The genes are TRBV9 and TRBJ2-2, with TRBD2 identical over 9 bases. Germline V gene sequence: CDR1 SGDLS, CDR2 YYNGEE. V was pared by 0 bases and J by 6 bases, with 3 bases of the junction left unmatched. The CDR3 has 15 residues. CDR3 sequence (DNA): TGTGCCAGCAGCGTAGTAGCGGGGGATGCCGGGGAGCTGTTTTTT. Amino acid sequence: CASSVVAGDAGELFF.

This clone was detected once. This CDR3 reads CASSLKGTGVGETQYF. CDR3 sequence (DNA): TGCGCCAGCAGCTTGAAGGGGACAGGGGTTGGCGAGACCCAGTACTTC. V and J are TRBV5-1 and TRBJ2-5, with 10 bases identical to TRBD1. Germline trimming cut 1 base from V and 5 bases from J; bases unmatched to any gene: 8. The germline V gene has CDR1 SGHRS and CDR2 YFSETQ. The CDR3 has 16 amino acids.

The CDR3 spells CASRLTGNYGYTF. DNA of the CDR3: TGTGCCAGCAGGCTCACAGGGAACTATGGCTACACCTTC. This chain links TRBV28 with TRBJ1-2; TRBD1 might be the D (6 bases). Germline loops: CDR1 MDHEN, CDR2 SYDVKM. This CDR3 spans 13 amino acids. V dropped 6 bases and J dropped 2 bases, with 10 bases sitting between them.

CDR3 coding DNA: TGCGCCAGCAGCTCAGGGACAGGGGTCAATGAGCAGTTCTTC. Its protein product is CASSSGTGVNEQFF. The chain has TRBV5-1 and TRBJ2-1; 10 nucleotides align to TRBD1. Germline V lookup: CDR1 SGHRS, CDR2 YFSETQ. CDR3 length: 14 residues. The V segment lost 3 bases and the J segment 6 bases; nucleotides outside the gene matches: 3.

The chain recombines TRBV5-1 with TRBJ1-5; maybe TRBD1 (6 bases). This CDR3 is built from 14 residues. Germline assignment: CDR1 SGHRS and CDR2 YFSETQ. Deletions cut 2 bases from V and 7 bases from J, with 13 bases between. DNA of the CDR3: TGCGCCAGCAGCTTCGACAGGTTAGGGCAGCCCCAGCATTTT. Translating it yields CASSFDRLGQPQHF.

This clone was counted between two and nine times. The chain employs TRBV5-4 and TRBJ1-2, with a possible D match to TRBD1 (5 bases). This CDR3 spans 14 amino acids. Trimming removed 1 base at V and 8 bases at J, with 15 bases between. Germline values: CDR1 SGHNT, CDR2 YYREEE (reference sequence). CDR3 in amino acids: CASSLTQGAVGYTF. The CDR3 DNA reads TGTGCCAGCAGCTTGACTCAGGGCGCGGTCGGCTACACCTTC. The whole variable domain, filled in from reference TRBV5-4 and TRBJ1-2, reads ETGVTQSPTHLIKTRGQQVTLRCSSQSGHNTVSWYQQALGQGPQFIFQYYREEENGRGNFPPRFSGLQFPNYSSELNVNALELDDSALYLCASSLTQGAVGYTFGSGTRLTVV.

The CDR3 here is CASTSKRGSGANVLTF. CDR3 DNA: TGCGCCAGCACCTCTAAGCGGGGTTCTGGGGCCAACGTCCTGACTTTC. The chain is built from TRBV5-1 and TRBJ2-6; 7 nucleotides match TRBD2. The CDR3 consists of 16 residues. Germline V gene data show CDR1 as SGHRS and CDR2 as YFSETQ. Trimming removed 6 bases from V and 1 base from J; junction bases left unmatched: 7.

This chain uses TRBV6-5 with TRBJ2-7; TRBD2 matches at 7 bases. With V trimmed by 0 bases and J by 3 bases, 2 bases remained unmatched. CDR1 is MNHEY and CDR2 is SVGAGI in the germline V gene. This CDR3 is built from 14 residues. Here the CDR3 reads CASSYSGLHYEQYF. DNA for the CDR3: TGTGCCAGCAGTTACTCGGGACTACACTACGAGCAGTACTTC.

The gene calls are TRBV7-9 and TRBJ2-1; 7 nucleotides align to TRBD2. The trim removed 4 bases at V and 9 bases at J, leaving 12 bases unmatched. The CDR3 covers 15 residues. Germline assignment: CDR1 SEHNR and CDR2 FQNEAQ (reference sequence). CDR3 protein: CASSSRTSTSLEQFF. CDR3 coding DNA: TGTGCCAGCAGCTCGAGGACTAGTACGAGTCTTGAGCAGTTCTTC.

Note on this clone: Additional DNA sequences in this sample encode the identical CDR3. J is TRBJ2-2 and V is TRBV5-6; the D is unclear. Trimming left V 2 bases short and J 0 bases short, with 5 bases between. Germline V gene lookup returns CDR1 SGHDT and CDR2 YYEEEE. CDR3 length: 14 residues. In DNA form, the CDR3 reads TGTGCCAGCAGCTTTCCAGCGAACACCGGGGAGCTGTTTTTT. It yields the protein CASSFPANTGELFF.